A selection of T cell receptor beta chains follows, all from one sample in a study of blood T cell repertoires in COVID-19. Data came from immunoSEQ multiplex PCR; TCRdb stores just in-frame clones and leaves some out. The data contain 200,000 to 300,000 clones, 88% of them singletons. The specimen was peripheral blood. These receptor sequences come from an older man with acute or convalescent COVID-19. CDR3s include the opening cysteine and the closing phenylalanine or tryptophan. A D gene is named only where the DNA matches it firmly. Clone size is not always given. Where it is, it says once, few, many or a class for expanded clones.

TRBJ2-1 . TRBV19 . CASSPRLGAHEQFF TGTGCCAGTAGTCCCCGACTGGGTGCGCATGAGCAGTTCTTC
TRBJ1-1 . TRBV6-4 . CASSSDYGGTEAFF TGTGCCAGCAGCTCCGACTACGGGGGCACTGAAGCTTTCTTT
TRBJ1-2 TRBD1 TRBV5-1 . CASSLARDRGASIYGYTF TGCGCCAGCAGCTTGGCCAGGGACAGGGGCGCTTCGATCTATGGCTACACCTTC
TRBJ1-2 TRBD1 TRBV10-2 . CASGQGPTSNYGYTF TGCGCCAGCGGACAGGGACCCACATCTAACTATGGCTACACCTTC
TRBJ2-1 . TRBV21-1 . CASSKRTRRTSGSSYNEQFF TGTGCCAGCAGCAAAAGGACACGACGGACTAGCGGCAGCTCCTACAATGAGCAGTTCTTC
TRBJ2-1 TRBD2 TRBV7-3 . CASSLASGRYEQFF TGTGCCAGCAGCTTAGCTAGCGGGAGATATGAGCAGTTCTTC
TRBJ2-5 TRBD1 TRBV5-1 . CASSFAGGKETQYF TGCGCCAGCAGTTTTGCAGGGGGAAAGGAGACCCAGTACTTC
TRBJ2-2 . TRBV28 once CASSPPRGAGGELFF TGTGCCAGCAGCCCACCCCGGGGAGCCGGCGGGGAGCTGTTTTTT
TRBJ1-2 . TRBV12-3/TRBV12-4 . CASSIEETVYTF TGTGCCAGCTCTATCGAGGAAACTGTCTACACCTTC
TRBJ1-5 . TRBV4-1 . CASSQGWEGGQPQHF TGCGCCAGCAGCCAAGGCTGGGAGGGAGGCCAGCCCCAGCATTTT
TRBJ2-1 TRBD1 TRBV9 . CASSQPSRGQGSYNEQFF TGTGCCAGCAGTCAACCCTCGAGGGGGCAGGGCTCCTACAATGAGCAGTTCTTC
TRBJ1-1 . TRBV28 . CASSGGTGLGTEAFF TGTGCCAGCAGTGGGGGTACAGGGTTAGGGACTGAAGCTTTCTTT
TRBJ1-6 . TRBV19 . CASSIQGNSPLHF TGTGCCAGTAGTATTCAGGGGAATTCACCCCTCCACTTT
TRBJ2-1 . TRBV10-3 once CAISGEYNEQFF TGTGCCATCAGTGGGGAGTACAATGAGCAGTTCTTC
TRBJ2-7 TRBD1 TRBV5-1 . CASSFDRVSGEQYF TGCGCCAGCAGCTTTGACAGGGTATCCGGCGAGCAGTACTTC
TRBJ2-3 TRBD1 TRBV11-2 . CASSFTGTGGLGDTQYF TGTGCCAGCAGCTTCACCGGGACAGGGGGCCTTGGAGATACGCAGTATTTT
TRBJ1-5 TRBD1 TRBV19 . CASRGQPGQRSYSNQPQHF TGTGCCAGTAGGGGCCAACCGGGACAGAGGTCCTATAGCAATCAGCCCCAGCATTTT
TRBJ2-3 TRBD2 TRBV14 once CASSQILAGALDTQYF TGTGCCAGCAGCCAAATACTAGCGGGAGCTCTGGATACGCAGTATTTT
TRBJ2-2 . TRBV9 . CASTDSLTGELFF TGTGCCAGCACGGACAGTTTAACCGGGGAGCTGTTTTTT
TRBJ2-1 TRBD2 TRBV5-4 . CASSLGLAEYNEQFF TGTGCCAGCAGCCTGGGACTAGCGGAATACAATGAGCAGTTCTTC
TRBJ2-7 TRBD1 TRBV11-2 . CASTTSGGASYEQYF TGTGCCAGCACCACCTCAGGGGGCGCCTCCTACGAGCAGTACTTC
TRBJ1-5 . TRBV19 . CASSIRVNQPQHF TGTGCCAGTAGTATTCGGGTCAATCAGCCCCAGCATTTT
TRBJ1-3 . TRBV6-5 . CASSSGSRSGNTIYF TGTGCCAGCAGTTCCGGGTCCCGCTCTGGAAACACCATATATTTT
TRBJ2-5 TRBD1 TRBV7-9 . CASSSDRVYQETQYF TGTGCCAGCAGCTCGGACAGGGTGTACCAAGAGACCCAGTACTTC
TRBJ1-2 . TRBV15 . CATSRDKGNYGYTF TGTGCCACCAGCAGAGATAAGGGGAACTATGGCTACACCTTC
TRBJ1-1 . TRBV18 . CASSRDSPTEAFF TGTGCCAGCTCGCGAGACAGTCCTACTGAAGCTTTCTTT
TRBJ2-7 . TRBV10-3 . CAISQQESSYEQYF TGTGCCATCAGCCAACAGGAGAGCTCCTACGAGCAGTACTTC
TRBJ2-7 TRBD2 TRBV18 few CASSLGLAGDGEQYF TGTGCCAGCTCACTTGGACTAGCGGGAGACGGCGAGCAGTACTTC
TRBJ1-1 TRBD1 TRBV19 . CASSPVQGVTEAFF TGTGCCAGTAGTCCCGTACAGGGGGTCACTGAAGCTTTCTTT
TRBJ2-7 . TRBV9 . CASSVAPDSSYEQYF TGTGCCAGCAGCGTAGCACCTGACAGCTCCTACGAGCAGTACTTC
TRBJ1-2 TRBD1 TRBV27 . CASSLGTSGGRNYGYTF TGTGCCAGCAGTTTAGGGACTTCAGGGGGGCGGAACTATGGCTACACCTTC
TRBJ2-7 TRBD2 TRBV7-6 . CASSSQAGNSYEQYF TGTGCCAGCAGCTCCCAAGCGGGGAACTCCTACGAGCAGTACTTC
TRBJ2-7 . TRBV6-1 . CASSEGGTFYEQYF TGTGCCAGCAGTGAAGGCGGGACTTTCTACGAGCAGTACTTC
TRBJ2-1 TRBD2 TRBV19 . CASSTGLVVSKYEQFF TGTGCCAGTAGTACGGGACTAGTTGTCTCTAAGTATGAGCAGTTCTTC
TRBJ1-6 TRBD1 TRBV3-1/TRBV3-2 . CASSQGDSESPLHF TGTGCCAGCAGCCAAGGGGACAGCGAATCACCCCTCCACTTT
TRBJ2-1 TRBD2 TRBV6-6 . CASSQKAGVGNNEQFF TGTGCCAGCAGCCAGAAAGCGGGAGTAGGGAACAATGAGCAGTTCTTC
TRBJ2-7 TRBD2 TRBV28 . CARTPVAGLSYEQYF TGTGCCCGCACTCCCGTAGCGGGACTCTCCTACGAGCAGTACTTC
TRBJ2-1 . TRBV18 . CASSYQTGNPYNEQFF TGTGCCAGCTCCTACCAGACGGGGAACCCCTACAATGAGCAGTTCTTC
TRBJ2-3 TRBD2 TRBV7-2 . CASRPGTSGRREQYF TGTGCCAGCAGACCCGGGACTAGCGGGAGACGGGAGCAGTATTTT
TRBJ1-6 TRBD1 TRBV5-1 few CASSYQGQGAKNSPLHF TGCGCCAGCAGCTACCAGGGACAGGGGGCGAAAAATTCACCCCTCCACTTT
TRBJ2-3 . TRBV5-6 . CASSFGGTQYF TGTGCCAGCAGCTTTGGAGGAACGCAGTATTTT
TRBJ1-1 . TRBV9 . CASSGTLNTEAFF TGTGCCAGCAGCGGTACATTGAACACTGAAGCTTTCTTT
TRBJ2-7 TRBD2 TRBV28 . CASSLGGRAYEQYF TGTGCCAGCAGTTTGGGGGGGAGAGCCTACGAGCAGTACTTC